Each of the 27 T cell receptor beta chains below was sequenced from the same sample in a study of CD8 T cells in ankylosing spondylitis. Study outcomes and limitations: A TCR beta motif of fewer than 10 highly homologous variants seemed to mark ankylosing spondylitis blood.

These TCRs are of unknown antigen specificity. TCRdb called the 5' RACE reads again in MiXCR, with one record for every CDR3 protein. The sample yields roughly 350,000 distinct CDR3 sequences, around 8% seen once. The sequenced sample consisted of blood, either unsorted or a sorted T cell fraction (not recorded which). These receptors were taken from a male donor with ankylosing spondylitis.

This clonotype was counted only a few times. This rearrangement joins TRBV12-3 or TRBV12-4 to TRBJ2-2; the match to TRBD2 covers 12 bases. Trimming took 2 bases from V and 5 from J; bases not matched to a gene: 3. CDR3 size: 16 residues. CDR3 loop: CASSLRGTSGTGELFF. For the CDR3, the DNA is TGTGCCAGCAGTTTACGGGGGACTAGCGGGACCGGGGAGCTGTTTTTT.

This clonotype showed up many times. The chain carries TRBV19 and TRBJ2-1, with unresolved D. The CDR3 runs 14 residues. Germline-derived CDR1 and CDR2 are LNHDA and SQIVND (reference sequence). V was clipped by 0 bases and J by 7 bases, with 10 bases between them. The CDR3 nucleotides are TGTGCCAGTAGTATAGAATTAACGTGGAATGAGCAGTTCTTC. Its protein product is CASSIELTWNEQFF.

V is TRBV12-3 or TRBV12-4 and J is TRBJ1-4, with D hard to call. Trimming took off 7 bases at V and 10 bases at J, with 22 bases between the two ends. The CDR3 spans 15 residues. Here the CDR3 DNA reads TGTGCCAGCAAGTTAGCGCTAACCCCGGGCGGAAAACTGTTTTTT. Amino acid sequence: CASKLALTPGGKLFF.

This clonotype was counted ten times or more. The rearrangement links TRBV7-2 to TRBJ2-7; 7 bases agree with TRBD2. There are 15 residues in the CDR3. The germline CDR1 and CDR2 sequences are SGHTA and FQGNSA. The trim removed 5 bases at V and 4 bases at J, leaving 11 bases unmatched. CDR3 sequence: CASSPGLGGSYEQYF. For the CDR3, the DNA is TGTGCCAGCAGCCCCGGGTTGGGAGGGAGTTACGAGCAGTACTTC.

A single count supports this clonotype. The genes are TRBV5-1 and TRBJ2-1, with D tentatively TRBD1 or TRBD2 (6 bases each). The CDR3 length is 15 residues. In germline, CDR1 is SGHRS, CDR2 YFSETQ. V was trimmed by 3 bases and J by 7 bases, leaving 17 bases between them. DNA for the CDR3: TGCGCCAGCAGCTGGACGCCCGGGGGCGAGAATGAGCAGTTCTTC. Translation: CASSWTPGGENEQFF.

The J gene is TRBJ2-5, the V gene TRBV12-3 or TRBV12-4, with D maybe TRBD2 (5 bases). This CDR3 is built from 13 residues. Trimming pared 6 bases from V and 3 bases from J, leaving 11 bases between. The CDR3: CASRPNGEETQYF. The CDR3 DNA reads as TGTGCCAGCAGACCCAACGGGGAAGAGACCCAGTACTTC.

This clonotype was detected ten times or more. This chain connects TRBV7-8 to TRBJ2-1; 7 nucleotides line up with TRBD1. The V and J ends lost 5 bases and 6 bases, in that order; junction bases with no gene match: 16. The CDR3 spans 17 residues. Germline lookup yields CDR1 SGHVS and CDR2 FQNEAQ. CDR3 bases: TGTGCCAGCAGCCCCCTGGGACAGCCAGCTCTAGGCAATGAGCAGTTCTTC. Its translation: CASSPLGQPALGNEQFF.

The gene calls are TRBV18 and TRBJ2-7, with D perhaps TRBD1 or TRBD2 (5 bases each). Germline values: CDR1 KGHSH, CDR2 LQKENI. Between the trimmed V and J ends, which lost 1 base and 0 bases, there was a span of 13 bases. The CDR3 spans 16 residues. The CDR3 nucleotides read TGTGCCAGCTCACCACGGCCGGGGCCGGCCTCCTACGAGCAGTACTTC. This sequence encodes CASSPRPGPASYEQYF.

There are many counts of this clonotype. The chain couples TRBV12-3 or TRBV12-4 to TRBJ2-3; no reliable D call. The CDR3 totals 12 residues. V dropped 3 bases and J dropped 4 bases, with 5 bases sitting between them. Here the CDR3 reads CASSFSPDTQYF. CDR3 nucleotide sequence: TGTGCCAGCAGTTTTAGTCCAGATACGCAGTATTTT.

The CDR3 here is CASDVGLLTYEQYF. The CDR3 bases are TGTGCCAGCGATGTGGGACTCCTTACCTACGAGCAGTACTTC. This sequence joins TRBV2 and TRBJ2-7; D may be TRBD2 (6 bases). The V end was cut by 8 bases, the J end by 2 bases, with 16 bases between. There are 14 residues in the CDR3. Germline CDR1 reads SNHLY; CDR2 reads FYNNEI.

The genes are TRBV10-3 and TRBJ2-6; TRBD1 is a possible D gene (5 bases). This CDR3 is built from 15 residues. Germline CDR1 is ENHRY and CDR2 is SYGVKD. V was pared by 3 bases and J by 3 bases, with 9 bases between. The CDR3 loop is CAISDATVGANVLTF. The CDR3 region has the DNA TGTGCCATCAGTGACGCGACAGTTGGGGCCAACGTCCTGACTTTC.

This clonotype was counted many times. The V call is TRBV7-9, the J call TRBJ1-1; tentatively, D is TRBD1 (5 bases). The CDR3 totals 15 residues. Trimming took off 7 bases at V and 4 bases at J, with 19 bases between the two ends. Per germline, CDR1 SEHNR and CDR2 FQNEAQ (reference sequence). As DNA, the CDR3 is TGTGCCAGCACCCCATCGGGGGGTCTTTCCACTGAAGCTTTCTTT. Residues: CASTPSGGLSTEAFF.

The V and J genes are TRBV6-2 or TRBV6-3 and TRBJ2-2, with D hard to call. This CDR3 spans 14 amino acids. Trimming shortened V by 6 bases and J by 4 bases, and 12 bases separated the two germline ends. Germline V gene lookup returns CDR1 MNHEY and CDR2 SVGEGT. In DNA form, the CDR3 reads TGTGCCAGCAGCCCCCGACTCAGCACCGGGGAGCTGTTTTTT. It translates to CASSPRLSTGELFF.

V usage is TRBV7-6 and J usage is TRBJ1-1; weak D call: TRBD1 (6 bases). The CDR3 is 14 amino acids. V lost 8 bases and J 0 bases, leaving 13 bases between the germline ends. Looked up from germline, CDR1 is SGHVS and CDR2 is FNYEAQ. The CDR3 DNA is TGTGCCAGCGACCTTGGGGGCGTGAACACTGAAGCTTTCTTT. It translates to CASDLGGVNTEAFF.

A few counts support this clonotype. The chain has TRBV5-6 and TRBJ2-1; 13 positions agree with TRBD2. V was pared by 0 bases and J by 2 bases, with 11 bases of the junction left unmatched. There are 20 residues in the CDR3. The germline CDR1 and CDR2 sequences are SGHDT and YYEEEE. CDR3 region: CASSLAAGLAGLSAYNEQFF. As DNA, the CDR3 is TGTGCCAGCAGCTTGGCCGCGGGACTAGCGGGGCTCTCGGCCTACAATGAGCAGTTCTTC.

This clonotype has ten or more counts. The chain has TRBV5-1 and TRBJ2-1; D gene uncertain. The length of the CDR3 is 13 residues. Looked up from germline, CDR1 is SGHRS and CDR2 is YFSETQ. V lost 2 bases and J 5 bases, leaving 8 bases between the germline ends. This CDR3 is CASSFKSDNEQFF. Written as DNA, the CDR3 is TGCGCCAGCAGCTTTAAAAGCGACAATGAGCAGTTCTTC.

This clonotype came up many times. Here the CDR3 reads CAISESTHEANEKLFF. The DNA for the CDR3 is TGTGCCATCAGTGAGTCTACCCACGAAGCTAATGAAAAACTGTTTTTT. The chain is built from TRBV10-3 and TRBJ1-4, with unresolved D. The germline gives CDR1 ENHRY, CDR2 SYGVKD. Trimming pared 0 bases from V and 3 bases from J, leaving 11 bases between. The CDR3 runs 16 residues.

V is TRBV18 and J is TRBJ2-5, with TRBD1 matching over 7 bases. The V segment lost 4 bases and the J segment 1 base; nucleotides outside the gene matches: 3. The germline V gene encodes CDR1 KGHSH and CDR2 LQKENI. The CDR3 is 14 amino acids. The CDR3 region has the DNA TGTGCCAGCTCACAGGGACAGCTCCAAGAGACCCAGTACTTC. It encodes CASSQGQLQETQYF.

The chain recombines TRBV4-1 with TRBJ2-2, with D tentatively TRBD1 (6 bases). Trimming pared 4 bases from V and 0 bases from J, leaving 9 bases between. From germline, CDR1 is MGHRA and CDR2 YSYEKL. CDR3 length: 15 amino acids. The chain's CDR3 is CASSLGTSNTGELFF. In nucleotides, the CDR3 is TGCGCCAGCAGCCTCGGGACATCGAACACCGGGGAGCTGTTTTTT.

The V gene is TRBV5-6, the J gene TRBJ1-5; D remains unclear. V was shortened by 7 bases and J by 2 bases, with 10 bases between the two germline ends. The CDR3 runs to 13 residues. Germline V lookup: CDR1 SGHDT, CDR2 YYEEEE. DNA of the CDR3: TGTGCCAGCGGCCCCGGGGGCAATCAGCCCCAGCATTTT. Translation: CASGPGGNQPQHF.

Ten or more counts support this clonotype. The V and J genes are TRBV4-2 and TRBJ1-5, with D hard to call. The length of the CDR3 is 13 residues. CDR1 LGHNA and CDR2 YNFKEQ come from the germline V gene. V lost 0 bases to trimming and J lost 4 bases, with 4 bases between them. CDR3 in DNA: TGTGCCAGCAGCCAAGACATAAATCAGCCCCAGCATTTT. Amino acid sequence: CASSQDINQPQHF.

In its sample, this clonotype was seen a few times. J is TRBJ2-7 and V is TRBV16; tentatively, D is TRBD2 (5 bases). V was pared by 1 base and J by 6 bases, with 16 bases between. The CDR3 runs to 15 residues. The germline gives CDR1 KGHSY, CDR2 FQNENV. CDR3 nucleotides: TGTGCCAGCAGCCAATTGGGCGGGCGATGGCGCGAGCAGTACTTC. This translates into CASSQLGGRWREQYF.

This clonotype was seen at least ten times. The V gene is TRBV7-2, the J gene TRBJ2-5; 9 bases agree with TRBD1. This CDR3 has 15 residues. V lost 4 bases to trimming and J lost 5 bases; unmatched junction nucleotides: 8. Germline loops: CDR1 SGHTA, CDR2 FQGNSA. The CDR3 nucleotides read TGTGCCAGCAGCTCTCCGAACAGGGGGCAGGAGACCCAGTACTTC. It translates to CASSSPNRGQETQYF. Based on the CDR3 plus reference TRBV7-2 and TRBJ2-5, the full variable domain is GAGVSQSPSNKVTEKGKDVELRCDPISGHTALYWYRQSLGQGLEFLIYFQGNSAPDKSGLPSDRFSAERTGGSVSTLTIQRTQQEDSAVYLCASSSPNRGQETQYFGPGTRLLVL.

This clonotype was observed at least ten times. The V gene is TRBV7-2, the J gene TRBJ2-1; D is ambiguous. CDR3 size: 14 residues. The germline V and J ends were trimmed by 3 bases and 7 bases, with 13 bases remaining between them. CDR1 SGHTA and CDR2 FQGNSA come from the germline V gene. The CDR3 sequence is CASSFTWNGNEQFF. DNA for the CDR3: TGTGCCAGCAGCTTTACGTGGAACGGGAATGAGCAGTTCTTC.

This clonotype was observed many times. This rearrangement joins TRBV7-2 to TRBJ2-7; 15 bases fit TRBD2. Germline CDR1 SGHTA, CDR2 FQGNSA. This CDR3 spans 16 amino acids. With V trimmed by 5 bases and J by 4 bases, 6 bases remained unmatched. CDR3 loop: CASSAHGTSGRYEQYF. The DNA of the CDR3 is TGTGCCAGCAGCGCTCACGGGACTAGCGGGAGGTACGAGCAGTACTTC.

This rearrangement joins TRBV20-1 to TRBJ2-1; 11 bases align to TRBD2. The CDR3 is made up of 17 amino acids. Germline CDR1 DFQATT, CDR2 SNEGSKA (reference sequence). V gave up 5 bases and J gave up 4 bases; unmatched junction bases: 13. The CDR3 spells CSAFNIPGTSGYNEQFF. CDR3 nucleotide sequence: TGCAGTGCTTTTAATATTCCCGGGACTAGCGGTTACAATGAGCAGTTCTTC.

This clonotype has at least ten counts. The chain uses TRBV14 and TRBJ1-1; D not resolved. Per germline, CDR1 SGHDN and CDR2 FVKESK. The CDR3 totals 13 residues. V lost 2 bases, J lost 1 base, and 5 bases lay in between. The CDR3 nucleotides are TGTGCCAGCAGCCAAACAGCGAACACTGAAGCTTTCTTT. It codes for CASSQTANTEAFF.